This T cell receptor (beta chain) was sequenced in a study of cytotoxic CD8 clonotypes in ibrutinib-treated CLL. Points from the study as a whole: Clonality correlated strongly with circulating CD8+ T cells and exceeded age-matched healthy donors at baseline.

Data came from immunoSEQ multiplex PCR; TCRdb stores just in-frame clones and leaves some out. Among about 140,000 clones listed, around three quarters were seen once. On this clone: Its antigen is as yet unknown.

V lost 9 bases and J 0 bases, leaving 6 bases between the germline ends. CDR3 length: 12 residues. Germline CDR1 reads MNHEY; CDR2 reads SMNVEV (reference sequence). This chain connects TRBV27 to TRBJ1-5, with D unclear. The source of this sequence is a human donor with chronic lymphocytic leukemia. The specimen was PBMCs, collected after 12 months of ibrutinib treatment. The CDR3 coding sequence is TGTGCCAGTGAGTATAGCAATCAGCCCCAGCATTTT. Amino acid sequence: CASEYSNQPQHF.